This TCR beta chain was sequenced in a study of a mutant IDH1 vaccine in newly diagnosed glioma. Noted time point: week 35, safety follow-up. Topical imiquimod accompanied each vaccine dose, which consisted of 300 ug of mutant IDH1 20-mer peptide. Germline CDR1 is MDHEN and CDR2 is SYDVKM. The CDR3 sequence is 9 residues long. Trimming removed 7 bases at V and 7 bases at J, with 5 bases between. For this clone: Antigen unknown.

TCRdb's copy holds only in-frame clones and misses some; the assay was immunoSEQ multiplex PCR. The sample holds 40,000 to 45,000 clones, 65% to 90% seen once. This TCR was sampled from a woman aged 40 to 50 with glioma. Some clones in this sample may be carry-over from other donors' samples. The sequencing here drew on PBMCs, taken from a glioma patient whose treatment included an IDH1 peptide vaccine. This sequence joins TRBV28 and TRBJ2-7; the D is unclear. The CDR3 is CASKREQYF. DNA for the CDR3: TGTGCCAGCAAGAGGGAGCAGTACTTC. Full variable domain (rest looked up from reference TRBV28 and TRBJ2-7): DVKVTQSSRYLVKRTGEKVFLECVQDMDHENMFWYRQDPGLGLRLIYFSYDVKMKEKGDIPEGYSVSREKKERFSLILESASTNQTSMYLCASKREQYFGPGTRLTVT.